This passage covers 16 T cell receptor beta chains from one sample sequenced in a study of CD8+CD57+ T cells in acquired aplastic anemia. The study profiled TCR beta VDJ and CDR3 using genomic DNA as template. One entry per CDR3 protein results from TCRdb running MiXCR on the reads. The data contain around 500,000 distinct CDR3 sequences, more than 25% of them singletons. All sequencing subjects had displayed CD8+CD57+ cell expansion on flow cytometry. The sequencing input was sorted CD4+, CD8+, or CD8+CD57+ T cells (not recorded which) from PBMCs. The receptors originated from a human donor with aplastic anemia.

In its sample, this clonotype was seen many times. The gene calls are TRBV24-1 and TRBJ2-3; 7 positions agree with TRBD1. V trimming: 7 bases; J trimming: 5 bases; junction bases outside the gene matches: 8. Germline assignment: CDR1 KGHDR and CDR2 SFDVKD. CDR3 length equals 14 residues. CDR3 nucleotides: TGTGCCACCAGCACCCCCGGACAGGAAGATACGCAGTATTTT. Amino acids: CATSTPGQEDTQYF.

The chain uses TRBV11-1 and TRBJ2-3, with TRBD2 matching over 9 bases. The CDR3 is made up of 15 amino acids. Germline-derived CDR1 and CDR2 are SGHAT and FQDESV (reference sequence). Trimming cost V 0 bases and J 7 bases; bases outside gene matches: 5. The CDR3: CASSLAGGGAYTQYF. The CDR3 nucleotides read TGTGCCAGCAGCTTAGCCGGCGGGGGGGCCTATACGCAGTATTTT.

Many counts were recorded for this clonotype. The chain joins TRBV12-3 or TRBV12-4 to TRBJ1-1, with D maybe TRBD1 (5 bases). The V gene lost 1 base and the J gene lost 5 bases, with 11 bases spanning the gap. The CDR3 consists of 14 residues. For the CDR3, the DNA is TGTGCCAGCAGTTTAGGACAGCAAGGGACTGAAGCTTTCTTT. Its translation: CASSLGQQGTEAFF.

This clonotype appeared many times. The CDR3 DNA reads as TGTGCCAGCAGTGACAGGACCTCTGGAAACACCATATATTTT. This translates into CASSDRTSGNTIYF. The chain carries TRBV2 and TRBJ1-3, with no clear D. The germline V gene encodes CDR1 SNHLY and CDR2 FYNNEI. V was trimmed by 3 bases and J by 0 bases, leaving 6 bases between them. CDR3 length equals 14 residues.

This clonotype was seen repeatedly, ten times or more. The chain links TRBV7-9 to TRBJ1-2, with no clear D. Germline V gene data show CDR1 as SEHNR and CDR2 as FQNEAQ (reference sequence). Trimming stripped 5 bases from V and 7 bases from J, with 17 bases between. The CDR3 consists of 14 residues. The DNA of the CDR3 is TGTGCCAGCAGCATCTTGGACGGACGGCGTGGCTACACCTTC. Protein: CASSILDGRRGYTF.

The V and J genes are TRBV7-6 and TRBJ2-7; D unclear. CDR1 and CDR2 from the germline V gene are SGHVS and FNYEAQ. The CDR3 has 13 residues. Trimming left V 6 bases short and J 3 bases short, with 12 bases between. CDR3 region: CASSYSGVYEQYF. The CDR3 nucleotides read TGTGCCAGCAGTTACTCTGGGGTCTACGAGCAGTACTTC.

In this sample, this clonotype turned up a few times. The CDR3 loop is CASSEAVQGWETQYF. CDR3 bases: TGTGCCAGCAGTGAAGCGGTACAGGGGTGGGAGACCCAGTACTTC. This chain connects TRBV6-1 to TRBJ2-5, with TRBD1 identical over 7 bases. The CDR3 is 15 residues long. With 0 bases clipped from V and 5 bases from J, the junction kept 6 bases outside the gene matches. Per the germline V gene, CDR1 is MNHNS and CDR2 is SASEGT.

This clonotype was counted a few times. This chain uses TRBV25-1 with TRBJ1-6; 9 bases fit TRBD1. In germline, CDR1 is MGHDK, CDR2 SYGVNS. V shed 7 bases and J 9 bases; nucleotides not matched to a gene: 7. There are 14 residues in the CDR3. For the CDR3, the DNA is TGTGCCAGCACCTTAGGGACAGGGATTTCACCCCTCCACTTT. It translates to CASTLGTGISPLHF.

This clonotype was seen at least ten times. The CDR3 bases are TGTGCCAGCAGCCAGCATCCGGGACAGGGGAACTATGGCTACACCTTC. Translated: CASSQHPGQGNYGYTF. V and J are TRBV14 and TRBJ1-2; 10 bases are shared with TRBD1. Trimming removed 3 bases from V and 2 bases from J; junction bases left unmatched: 6. Germline CDR1 SGHDN, CDR2 FVKESK. The CDR3 is 16 residues long.

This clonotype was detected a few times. CDR3 in amino acids: CASSPTGGAYGYTF. CDR3 sequence (DNA): TGTGCCAGCAGCCCCACCGGGGGGGCCTATGGCTACACCTTC. The chain uses TRBV4-2 and TRBJ1-2, with D perhaps TRBD1 (6 bases). CDR3 length equals 14 residues. V was trimmed by 4 bases and J by 4 bases, leaving 13 bases between them. Germline V CDR1 and CDR2: LGHNA, YNFKEQ.

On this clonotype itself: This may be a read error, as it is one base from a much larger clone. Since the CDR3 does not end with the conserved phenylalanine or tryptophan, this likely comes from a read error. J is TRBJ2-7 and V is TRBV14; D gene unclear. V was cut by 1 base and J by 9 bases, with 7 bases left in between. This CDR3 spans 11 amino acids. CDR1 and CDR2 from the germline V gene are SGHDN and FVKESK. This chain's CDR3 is CASSQGFVQYL. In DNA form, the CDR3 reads TGTGCCAGCAGCCAAGGATTTGTGCAGTACCTC.

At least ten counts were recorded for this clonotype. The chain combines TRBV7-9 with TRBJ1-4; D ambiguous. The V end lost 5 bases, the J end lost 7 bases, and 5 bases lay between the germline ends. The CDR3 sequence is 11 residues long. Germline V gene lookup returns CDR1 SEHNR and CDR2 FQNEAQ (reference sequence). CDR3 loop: CASSSFEKLFF. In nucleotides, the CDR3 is TGTGCCAGCAGCAGCTTTGAAAAACTGTTTTTT.

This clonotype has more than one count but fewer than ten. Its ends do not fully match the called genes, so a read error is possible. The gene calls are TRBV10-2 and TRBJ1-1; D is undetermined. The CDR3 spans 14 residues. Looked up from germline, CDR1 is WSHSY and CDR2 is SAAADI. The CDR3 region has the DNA TGTGCCAGCAGCCAACGGTCTTCGAACACTGAAGCTTTCTTT. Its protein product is CASSQRSSNTEAFF.

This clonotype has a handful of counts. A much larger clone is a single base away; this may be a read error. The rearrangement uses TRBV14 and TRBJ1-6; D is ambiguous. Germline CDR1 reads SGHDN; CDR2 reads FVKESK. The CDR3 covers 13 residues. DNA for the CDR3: TGTGCCAGCAGCCAAGTGGGGAATTCACTCCTCCACTTT. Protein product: CASSQVGNSLLHF.

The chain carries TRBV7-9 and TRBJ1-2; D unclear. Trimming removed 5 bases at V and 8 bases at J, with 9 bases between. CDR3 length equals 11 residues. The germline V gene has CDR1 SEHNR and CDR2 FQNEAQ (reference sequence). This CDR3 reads CASSRTQGYTF. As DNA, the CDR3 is TGTGCCAGCAGCCGGACGCAAGGCTACACCTTC. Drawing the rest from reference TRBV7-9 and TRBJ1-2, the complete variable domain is DTGVSQNPRHKITKRGQNVTFRCDPISEHNRLYWYRQTLGQGPEFLTYFQNEAQLEKSRLLSDRFSAERPKGSFSTLEIQRTEQGDSAMYLCASSRTQGYTFGSGTRLTVV.

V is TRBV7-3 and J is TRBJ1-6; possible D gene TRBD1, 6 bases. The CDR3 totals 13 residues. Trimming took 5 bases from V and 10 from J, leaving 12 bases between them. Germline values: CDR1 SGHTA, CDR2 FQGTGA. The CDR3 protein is CASSPDSWSPLHF. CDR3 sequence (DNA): TGTGCCAGCAGCCCGGACAGTTGGTCACCCCTCCACTTT.